This TCR beta chain was captured by sequencing in a study of blood T cell repertoires in COVID-19. The overall study: From T cells, B-cell-depleted T cells, or PBMCs came the material, which was cDNA or gDNA.

In the source study's methods: Reference gene primers were amplified, and this amplification served to estimate nucleated cell counts. Sequencing was performed with immunoSEQ multiplex PCR; in TCRdb, only in-frame clones are kept and a portion is missing. D and trimming come from the DNA, and the V and J calls and clone size come from that table. The table includes hundreds of thousands of clones, 88% detected once. Germline CDR1 is MDHEN and CDR2 is SYDVKM. There are 13 residues in the CDR3. V was shortened by 3 bases and J by 9 bases, with 12 bases between the two germline ends. The Seattle site enrolled patients during active infection and followed them longitudinally.

The V gene is TRBV28, the J gene TRBJ1-5; unclear D gene. This sequence originates from a woman between 70 and 85 years old with COVID-19, enrolled during active disease. The sequenced sample was peripheral blood. CDR3 sequence reads: CASSLEGRRPQHF. The CDR3 DNA reads TGTGCCAGCAGTTTGGAGGGCCGTCGGCCCCAGCATTTT.